This is a list of T cell receptor beta chains from one sample in a study of CD8 T cells in ankylosing spondylitis. TCRdb called the 5' RACE reads again in MiXCR, with one record for every CDR3 protein. The sample has more than 60,000 distinct CDR3 sequences; roughly 5% are singletons. Sample: blood, either unsorted or a sorted T cell fraction (not recorded which). The source of these receptors is a male donor with ankylosing spondylitis or in good health (not recorded which). CDR3s include the opening cysteine and the closing phenylalanine or tryptophan. The D gene is left open where the match is weak. Only part of the rows carry a size: once, few, many, or a class if the clone is expanded.

cdr3_aa	cdr3_nt	clone_size	d_call	v_call	j_call
CASSIAGGPAGELFF	TGTGCCAGCAGCATAGCGGGGGGGCCGGCCGGGGAGCTGTTTTTT	many	TRBD2	TRBV28	TRBJ2-2
CSVEAWAAGSSNYGYTF	TGCAGCGTTGAAGCCTGGGCGGCCGGATCGTCTAACTATGGCTACACCTTC	few	NA	TRBV29-1	TRBJ1-2
CASIPRLRGGNEQFF	TGTGCCAGCATCCCTCGGCTGAGAGGAGGGAATGAGCAGTTCTTC	NA	NA	TRBV7-9	TRBJ2-1
CASSRDRVETQYF	TGTGCCAGCAGCCGGGACAGAGTGGAGACCCAGTACTTC	many	TRBD1	TRBV12-3/TRBV12-4	TRBJ2-5
CASSLRDREAHTIYF	TGTGCCAGCAGCCTCCGGGACAGGGAGGCCCACACCATATATTTT	many	TRBD1	TRBV6-1	TRBJ1-3
CSVETSGGYNEQFF	TGCAGCGTAGAGACTAGCGGGGGGTACAATGAGCAGTTCTTC	NA	TRBD2	TRBV29-1	TRBJ2-1
CATERARNIQYF	TGTGCCACCGAGAGGGCGCGAAACATTCAGTACTTC	many	NA	TRBV28	TRBJ2-4
CASSPGQGSGNTIYF	TGTGCCAGCTCACCGGGACAGGGCTCTGGAAACACCATATATTTT	many	TRBD1	TRBV18	TRBJ1-3
CASSLGGSGYGYTF	TGTGCCAGCAGCTTAGGGGGCAGCGGCTATGGCTACACCTTC	few	NA	TRBV7-9	TRBJ1-2
CSVEERRVVSGGASDTQYF	TGCAGCGTTGAAGAAAGACGGGTCGTTAGCGGGGGGGCCTCAGATACGCAGTATTTT	many	TRBD2	TRBV29-1	TRBJ2-3
CASIRRGLPGGYNAQFF	TGTGCCAGCATACGAAGAGGACTACCGGGGGGGTACAATGCGCAGTTCTTC	NA	TRBD2	TRBV27	TRBJ2-1